The clone carrying this T cell receptor (beta chain) appeared a few times. The entry originates in a study of blood T cell repertoires in COVID-19. Study summary: Samples of COVID-19 (acute and convalescent) were obtained from the United States, Italy and Spain. The analysed material was cDNA or gDNA that came from T cells, B-cell-depleted T cells, or PBMCs.

In germline, CDR1 is PRHDT, CDR2 FYEKMQ (reference sequence). This CDR3 region has 11 residues. Trimming removed 8 bases at V and 11 bases at J, with 15 bases between. In the study's own analysis: From reference gene primer amplification, estimates of nucleated cell counts were derived. The protocol was immunoSEQ multiplex PCR, while the TCRdb copy is restricted to in-frame clones and leaves out a portion. The D gene and trimming were derived from the DNA, and the V and J assignments and clone size from that table. The table shows about 98,000 clones, with about 80% occurring only once. The V gene is TRBV13, the J gene TRBJ1-1; D perhaps matches TRBD1 (6 bases). The receptor was derived from a man in his 70s with acute or convalescent COVID-19. Input material: peripheral blood. The CDR3: CASGVGGRAFF. Written as DNA, the CDR3 is TGTGCCAGCGGAGTCGGGGGGCGGGCTTTCTTT.